This T cell receptor beta chain was retrieved from a study of T cell responses to AZD1222 COVID-19 vaccine. Whole-study context: Second-dose intervals near 4 or 12 weeks were combined.

This clone was seen once. Its antigen is currently unknown. There are 16 residues in the CDR3. V gave up 4 bases and J gave up 0 bases; unmatched junction bases: 5. Germline values: CDR1 LNHNV, CDR2 YYDKDF (reference sequence). General observations from the study: Females made up more of the donors, who were largely white British, and clonal diversity may have come out too low. Regions 160-218 and 743-854 dominated among vaccine-associated CD4 TCRs spanning spike. After two AZD1222 doses, spike-specific TCR breadth and depth rose versus day 0.

TCRdb keeps only in-frame clones here, not all; method: immunoSEQ multiplex PCR. The table shows roughly 170,000 clones, with less than 95% occurring only once. This material consisted of peripheral blood, taken on day 0 of AZD1222 vaccination. This chain uses TRBV15 with TRBJ1-5; 8 bases are a match to TRBD1. The sequence was obtained from an adult in good health. The DNA for the CDR3 is TGTGCCACCAGCATGATGGGACAGGATAGCAATCAGCCCCAGCATTTT. Protein sequence: CATSMMGQDSNQPQHF.